The 8 T cell receptor beta chains below come from one sample, sequenced in a study of cytomegalovirus exposure and HLA in healthy donors. Primers: 60 Vbeta forward and 13 Jbeta reverse. Sequencing was performed with immunoSEQ multiplex PCR; in TCRdb, only in-frame clones are kept and a portion is missing. Of under 150,000 clones in the sample, about 70% are singletons; the top ten hold approximately 4.2%. Sample: PBMCs. The source of these receptors is a man in his 60s in good health and CMV-seronegative.

The CDR3 loop is CASSVGLAANTGELFF. CDR3 nucleotides: TGTGCCAGCAGCGTGGGACTAGCGGCGAACACCGGGGAGCTGTTTTTT. The chain joins TRBV9 to TRBJ2-2; TRBD2 aligns across 11 bases. The V segment lost 2 bases and the J segment 0 bases; nucleotides outside the gene matches: 0. Looked up from germline, CDR1 is SGDLS and CDR2 is YYNGEE. The CDR3 extends over 16 amino acids.

In this sample, this clone turned up once. This sequence joins TRBV27 and TRBJ2-1; the D gene is possibly TRBD2 (6 bases). CDR3 size: 17 residues. Trimming took 5 bases from V and 0 from J, leaving 17 bases between them. Germline loops: CDR1 MNHEY, CDR2 SMNVEV (reference sequence). The CDR3 reads CASSTPRRARSYNEQFF. The CDR3 bases are TGTGCCAGCAGTACCCCCCGGAGGGCCCGCTCCTACAATGAGCAGTTCTTC.

The chain couples TRBV23-1 to TRBJ2-3, with TRBD1 matching over 9 bases. TRBV23-1 qualifies as an ORF whose function is uncertain. The CDR3 totals 17 residues. The V and J ends lost 1 base and 2 bases, in that order; junction bases with no gene match: 7. The CDR3 here is CASSQFFDRGYTDTQYF. CDR3 DNA: TGCGCCAGCAGTCAATTTTTTGACAGGGGGTACACAGATACGCAGTATTTT.

This clone was seen only a few times. This rearrangement joins TRBV30 to TRBJ2-1, with 9 bases lining up with TRBD1. Losses at the gene ends were 1 base for V and 9 bases for J; bases not matched to a gene: 13. The length of the CDR3 is 16 residues. Germline CDR1 GTSNPN, CDR2 SVGIG (reference sequence). As DNA, the CDR3 is TGTGCCTGGAGTGACCCCTGGACAGGGGAAGAGGGTGAGCAGTTCTTC. The encoded protein is CAWSDPWTGEEGEQFF.

The chain recombines TRBV19 with TRBJ2-7; 8 nucleotides match TRBD2. Germline loops: CDR1 LNHDA, CDR2 SQIVND (reference sequence). The CDR3 is 14 amino acids. Germline trimming cut 4 bases from V and 2 bases from J; bases unmatched to any gene: 4. CDR3 DNA sequence: TGTGCCAGTAGTACCGGGGGGGCGGCCTACGAGCAGTACTTC. It is translated as CASSTGGAAYEQYF.

The chain has TRBV5-4 and TRBJ2-7; 7 positions agree with TRBD2. The CDR3 consists of 14 residues. The germline V gene has CDR1 SGHNT and CDR2 YYREEE (reference sequence). The junction had 2 bases not matched to a gene; V was cut back by 2 bases and J by 0 bases. Here the CDR3 reads CASSLRTSSYEQYF. DNA for the CDR3: TGTGCCAGCAGCTTAAGGACTAGCTCCTACGAGCAGTACTTC.

V usage is TRBV6-5 and J usage is TRBJ1-4, with D perhaps TRBD1 (6 bases). V lost 8 bases, J lost 0 bases, and 13 bases lay in between. The CDR3 consists of 15 residues. CDR1 MNHEY and CDR2 SVGAGI come from the germline V gene. The CDR3 loop is CASQRQAATNEKLFF. CDR3 DNA sequence: TGTGCCAGCCAAAGACAGGCCGCAACTAATGAAAAACTGTTTTTT.

J is TRBJ2-7 and V is TRBV5-1; TRBD2 aligns across 11 bases. Trimming took 4 bases from V and 6 from J; bases not matched to a gene: 9. CDR3 length: 15 amino acids. The germline gives CDR1 SGHRS, CDR2 YFSETQ. CDR3 bases: TGCGCCAGCAGCCCCGGGGGACTAGCGGTCTCCGAGCAGTACTTC. It encodes CASSPGGLAVSEQYF.